The 11 T cell receptor beta chains in this list originate from one sample, sequenced in a study of regulatory T cells in long-lasting Graves disease. The time point here: newly diagnosed GD, antithyroid drugs for less than 3 months. PBMCs provided the RNA from which the TCR library was made. CDR3-region Arm-PCR and iRepertoire HTBI primers produced the TCR beta libraries. TCRdb analysed the multiplex PCR reads with MiXCR anew, one entry per CDR3 protein. The table lists approximately 300,000 distinct CDR3 sequences, 18% of them singletons. The source was peripheral blood mononuclear cells (PBMCs), collected at new diagnosis, from a patient treated with antithyroid drugs. All receptors derive from a female donor with Graves disease.

With respect to this clonotype: A clone one base away is much larger, so this may be a read error. This chain joins TRBV3-1 and TRBJ2-1; TRBD1 aligns across 7 bases. This CDR3 is built from 15 residues. Germline CDR1 LGHDT, CDR2 YNNKEL (reference sequence). V lost 2 bases and J lost 5; bases outside the gene matches: 6. In DNA, the CDR3 is TGTGCCAGCAGCCAACTTCTAGACAGGGACAATGAGCAGTTCTTC. Translating gives CASSQLLDRDNEQFF.

The V and J genes are TRBV12-3 or TRBV12-4 and TRBJ1-3; weak D call: TRBD1 (5 bases). The CDR3 sequence is 13 residues long. V was pared by 7 bases and J by 0 bases, with 7 bases between. The CDR3 region has the DNA TGTGCCAGCAAAAGGGGCTCTGGAAACACCATATATTTT. Translating it yields CASKRGSGNTIYF.

This clonotype appeared many times. The chain recombines TRBV11-3 with TRBJ1-3; unclear D gene. Germline V gene data show CDR1 as SGHNT and CDR2 as YENEEA. The CDR3 has 16 residues. V lost 0 bases, J lost 2 bases, and 11 bases lay in between. The CDR3 here is CASSLDLGEAGNTIYF. CDR3 DNA: TGTGCCAGCAGCTTAGATTTGGGAGAAGCTGGAAACACCATATATTTT.

In this sample, this clonotype turned up a few times. The V gene is TRBV7-2, the J gene TRBJ1-2, with a weak D call TRBD1 (5 bases). V was clipped by 1 base and J by 2 bases, with 17 bases between them. Germline CDR1 and CDR2: SGHTA and FQGNSA. This CDR3 is 17 amino acids long. CDR3 nucleotides: TGTGCCAGCAGCTTAGACCTCGACAGAGGGTCCAACTATGGCTACACCTTC. Protein: CASSLDLDRGSNYGYTF. Together with reference TRBV7-2 and TRBJ1-2, the CDR3 gives the full variable domain: GAGVSQSPSNKVTEKGKDVELRCDPISGHTALYWYRQSLGQGLEFLIYFQGNSAPDKSGLPSDRFSAERTGGSVSTLTIQRTQQEDSAVYLCASSLDLDRGSNYGYTFGSGTRLTVV.

V is TRBV7-2 and J is TRBJ1-1, with 7 bases fitting TRBD1. This CDR3 spans 12 amino acids. V gave up 6 bases and J gave up 5 bases; unmatched junction bases: 3. Germline lookup yields CDR1 SGHTA and CDR2 FQGNSA. The CDR3 sequence: CASRGGTTEAFF. The CDR3 DNA sequence: TGTGCCAGCAGAGGGGGCACAACTGAAGCTTTCTTT.

This clonotype was seen more than once but under ten times. The genes are TRBV5-5 and TRBJ1-5; TRBD1 might be the D (5 bases). Trimming shortened V by 4 bases and J by 6 bases, and 20 bases separated the two germline ends. The length of the CDR3 is 16 residues. The germline CDR1 and CDR2 sequences are SGHKS and YYEKEE (reference sequence). CDR3 amino acids: CASSTQTGGVGQPQHF. The CDR3, as DNA: TGTGCCAGCAGCACCCAAACAGGTGGCGTAGGTCAGCCCCAGCATTTT.

This clonotype was recorded many times. This chain joins TRBV12-3 or TRBV12-4 and TRBJ2-5, with D possibly matching TRBD2 (6 bases). The CDR3 has 16 residues. The V and J ends lost 7 bases and 2 bases respectively, with 20 bases between them. CDR3 bases: TGTGCCAGCACCGGGGACTCCGGGGTCCGACAAGAGACCCAGTACTTC. As protein: CASTGDSGVRQETQYF.

On this clonotype itself: A much larger clonotype is one base distant, so this may be a read error. This chain joins TRBV20-1 and TRBJ2-7, with 10 positions matching TRBD2. The CDR3 runs 16 residues. Germline loops: CDR1 DFQATT, CDR2 SNEGSKA (reference sequence). V gave up 1 base and J gave up 7 bases; unmatched junction bases: 13. As DNA, the CDR3 is TGCAGTGCTAGAGCTACCGGGACTAGCGCTAACAATGAGCAGTACTTC. Encoded protein: CSARATGTSANNEQYF.

The rearrangement links TRBV7-3 to TRBJ2-1; TRBD1 aligns across 9 bases. The CDR3 contains 16 residues. The V gene end was trimmed by 5 bases and the J gene end by 0 bases; junction bases not matched to a gene: 5. Germline V gene lookup returns CDR1 SGHTA and CDR2 FQGTGA. The CDR3 reads CASSAMTGGSYNEQFF. Here the CDR3 DNA reads TGTGCCAGCAGCGCCATGACAGGGGGCTCCTACAATGAGCAGTTCTTC.

The sample holds many counts of this clonotype. The chain links TRBV11-3 to TRBJ2-3; TRBD1 matches 10 bases. Per the germline V gene, CDR1 is SGHNT and CDR2 is YENEEA. The CDR3 loop spans 17 amino acids. The trim removed 5 bases at V and 4 bases at J, leaving 12 bases unmatched. This CDR3 is CASSHLIDRGLADTQYF. CDR3 coding DNA: TGTGCCAGCAGCCACCTCATCGACAGGGGGCTGGCAGATACGCAGTATTTT. The full variable domain, its missing parts supplied by reference TRBV11-3 and TRBJ2-3, is EAGVVQSPRYKIIEKKQPVAFWCNPISGHNTLYWYLQNLGQGPELLIRYENEEAVDDSQLPKDRFSAERLKGVDSTLKIQPAELGDSAVYLCASSHLIDRGLADTQYFGPGTRLTVL.

This clonotype was recorded at least ten times. V usage is TRBV27 and J usage is TRBJ2-1, with D possibly being TRBD2 (5 bases). The CDR3 runs to 17 residues. Trimming stripped 2 bases from V and 4 bases from J, with 18 bases between. Germline V lookup: CDR1 MNHEY, CDR2 SMNVEV (reference sequence). CDR3 DNA sequence: TGTGCCAGCAGTTTAAGTCGGAGCAGGAGGCCTTACAATGAGCAGTTCTTC. Translated, it gives CASSLSRSRRPYNEQFF.